Listed below are T cell receptor beta chains from one sample, sequenced in a study of blood T cell repertoires in COVID-19. Measured with immunoSEQ multiplex PCR; TCRdb has only the in-frame clones, and not every one. The sample gives 250,000 to 300,000 clones, about 86% of which show up once; around 12% is in the top ten. The sample consisted of peripheral blood. The source is a woman in her 70s with COVID-19, enrolled during active disease. Each CDR3 is given with its conserved first and last residue. Fields, in order: V gene, J gene, clone size, D gene, CDR3 DNA, CDR3 protein. The D gene is left open where the match is weak. Size values are once, few and many counts, or a class for expanded clones, and some rows have none.

TRBV21-1	TRBJ1-2	NA	NA	TGTGCCAGCAGCAGACCGGGAGGAGGCTACACCTTC	CASSRPGGGYTF
TRBV30	TRBJ1-1	once	NA	TGTGCCTGGAGTCCCAGGGTCAGGGGCACTGAAGCTTTCTTT	CAWSPRVRGTEAFF
TRBV2	TRBJ1-1	NA	NA	TGTGCCAGCAGTGAACAGGGCGGGGTTCTGAACACTGAAGCTTTCTTT	CASSEQGGVLNTEAFF
TRBV6-5	TRBJ1-1	NA	NA	TGTGCCAGCAGCATTACAGTGAACACTGAAGCTTTCTTT	CASSITVNTEAFF
TRBV11-2	TRBJ1-2	NA	TRBD1	TGTGCCAGCCCCTCCGGACAGGGGGTCTATGGCTACACCTTC	CASPSGQGVYGYTF
TRBV2	TRBJ2-7	NA	NA	TGTGCCAGCGGGGGCCTGACCTACGAGCAGTACTTC	CASGGLTYEQYF
TRBV5-1	TRBJ1-2	NA	NA	TGCGCCAGCAGCTTGGGGATACAGGGAATCGATGGCTACACCTTC	CASSLGIQGIDGYTF
TRBV7-3	TRBJ2-1	NA	TRBD1	TGTGCCAGCAGCTCGGCGGGACAGGATAGGGAGCAGTTCTTC	CASSSAGQDREQFF
TRBV5-6	TRBJ1-1	few	NA	TGTGCCAGCAGCTTTATGAGCACTGAAGCTTTCTTT	CASSFMSTEAFF
TRBV2	TRBJ2-7	NA	TRBD1	TGTGCCAGCAACACCGCGGACAGGGGGATCCCCTCCTACGAGCAGTACTTC	CASNTADRGIPSYEQYF
TRBV2	TRBJ2-4	NA	TRBD1	TGTGCCAGCAGTATACAGGGGGGCGTCAAAAACATTCAGTACTTC	CASSIQGGVKNIQYF
TRBV24-1	TRBJ1-1	NA	TRBD1	TGTGCCACCAGTGATTCTACAGGGGGAGGCACTGAAGCTTTCTTT	CATSDSTGGGTEAFF
TRBV19	TRBJ2-1	NA	TRBD2	TGTGCCAGTAGCCGACTAGCGGGGGGGGAAAATGAGCAGTTCTTC	CASSRLAGGENEQFF
TRBV9	TRBJ1-6	NA	NA	TGTGCCAGCAGCTCGGGACACCATAATTCACCCCTCCACTTT	CASSSGHHNSPLHF
TRBV6-4	TRBJ2-1	once	TRBD2	TGTGCCAGCAGTGGGCTAGCGGGGGGAGTAAATGAGCAGTTCTTC	CASSGLAGGVNEQFF
TRBV9	TRBJ2-2	NA	TRBD1	TGTGCCAGCAGCCCTACGACAGGGACAAACACCGGGGAGCTGTTTTTT	CASSPTTGTNTGELFF
TRBV24-1	TRBJ1-2	NA	NA	TGTGCCACCAGTGATTTGTCAGGGGACTATGGCTACACCTTC	CATSDLSGDYGYTF
TRBV4-1	TRBJ1-2	once	TRBD1	TGCGCCAGCAGCCAAAGGGACAGGGAGGGTCGTGGCTACACCTTC	CASSQRDREGRGYTF
TRBV7-9	TRBJ1-3	NA	NA	TGTGCCACCTTTCCGGGACACCTCTCTGGAAACACCATATATTTT	CATFPGHLSGNTIYF
TRBV3-1/TRBV3-2	TRBJ1-4	once	TRBD1	TGTGCCAGCAGCCGCGGAGGGACAGATGAAAAACTGTTTTTT	CASSRGGTDEKLFF
TRBV14	TRBJ1-1	NA	NA	TGTGCCAGCAGCCATCCCGGGGGGGCTGGGGGCACTGAAGCTTTCTTT	CASSHPGGAGGTEAFF
TRBV6-1	TRBJ1-1	NA	TRBD1	TGTGCCAGCAGTGAAGGGACAGGGTACACTGAAGCTTTCTTT	CASSEGTGYTEAFF
TRBV4-2	TRBJ2-7	NA	NA	TGTGCCAGCAGCCAAGACCAGGGCTACTACGAGCAGTACTTC	CASSQDQGYYEQYF
TRBV7-9	TRBJ1-2	NA	TRBD1	TGTGCCAGCAGCCCTGACAGGGTTCTATATGGCTACACCTTC	CASSPDRVLYGYTF
TRBV10-1	TRBJ1-6	few	TRBD1	TGCGCCAGCAGCCGCGACAGGGGCTCACCCCTCCACTTT	CASSRDRGSPLHF
TRBV7-9	TRBJ1-3	NA	NA	TGTGCCAGCAGCCCCAGACAGTTCTCCGGAAACACCATATATTTT	CASSPRQFSGNTIYF
TRBV12-3/TRBV12-4	TRBJ1-2	NA	NA	TGTGCCAGCAGTCCCAGGTTAACCTATGGCTACACCTTC	CASSPRLTYGYTF
TRBV6-2/TRBV6-3	TRBJ1-1	NA	NA	TGTGCCAGCAGCACAGAACCCCTGTCGGCTTTCTTT	CASSTEPLSAFF
TRBV19	TRBJ1-3	NA	NA	TGTGCCAGTAGTATACAGGGAGGAGTATACACCATATATTTT	CASSIQGGVYTIYF
TRBV30	TRBJ1-6	NA	NA	TGTGCCTGGAGTCGACAGGAAGGATCACCCCTCCACTTT	CAWSRQEGSPLHF
TRBV7-9	TRBJ1-2	NA	NA	TGTGCCAGCAGCTTAGAACAGGGTTATGGCTACACCTTC	CASSLEQGYGYTF
TRBV5-1	TRBJ1-5	NA	NA	TGCGCCAGCAGCTTGGCGGGAGAAGAACAGCCCCAGCATTTT	CASSLAGEEQPQHF
TRBV7-3	TRBJ1-5	NA	NA	TGTGCCAGCAGCTCCCAGGCGGGGTCGCCCCAGCATTTT	CASSSQAGSPQHF
TRBV12-5	TRBJ1-1	NA	NA	TGTGCTAGTGGGGGGGGCACTGAAGCTTTCTTT	CASGGGTEAFF
TRBV7-2	TRBJ2-2	NA	NA	TGTGCCAGCAGCAGGATACAGGGAGTCTCCGGGGAGCTGTTTTTT	CASSRIQGVSGELFF
TRBV4-3	TRBJ2-7	NA	TRBD1	TGCGCCAGCAGCCAAGAGCCAGGGGGCTCCTACGAGCAGTACTTC	CASSQEPGGSYEQYF
TRBV11-2	TRBJ1-1	NA	NA	TGTGCCAGCAGCTCCAACAGGGCCCTGAACACTGAAGCTTTCTTT	CASSSNRALNTEAFF
TRBV5-1	TRBJ2-5	once	TRBD1	TGCGCCAGCAGGGTAGGGACAGGGTTTCAAGAGACCCAGTACTTC	CASRVGTGFQETQYF
TRBV30	TRBJ1-1	NA	NA	TGTGCCTGGAGTTCCAGTTTGAACACTGAAGCTTTCTTT	CAWSSSLNTEAFF
TRBV19	TRBJ1-2	NA	NA	TGTGCCAGTAGTATGTGGCAGGGGAACGGGAATGGCTACACCTTC	CASSMWQGNGNGYTF
TRBV29-1	TRBJ2-3	NA	NA	TGCAGCGTTGATTCCATAGGGGCAGATACGCAGTATTTT	CSVDSIGADTQYF
TRBV28	TRBJ2-7	NA	NA	TGTGCCAGCAGACGAGAGGACAGAGGCACCTACGAGCAGTACTTC	CASRREDRGTYEQYF
TRBV6-2/TRBV6-3	TRBJ2-3	NA	NA	TGTGCCAGCAGTCAAAGGGGACTGGATACGCAGTATTTT	CASSQRGLDTQYF
TRBV12-3/TRBV12-4	TRBJ2-5	NA	NA	TGTGCCAGCAGTTGGGCAGGGCAAGAGACCCAGTACTTC	CASSWAGQETQYF
TRBV19	TRBJ1-4	once	NA	TGTGCCAGTAGTAATAAGGGGTATCCTAATGAAAAACTGTTTTTT	CASSNKGYPNEKLFF
TRBV5-4	TRBJ2-6	NA	NA	TGTGCCAGCAGCATCCGGGACTTTGACTCTGGGGCCAACGTCCTGACTTTC	CASSIRDFDSGANVLTF
TRBV6-2/TRBV6-3	TRBJ2-7	NA	NA	TGTGCCAGCAGTTTAAGGGGTGACTCCTACGAGCAGTACTTC	CASSLRGDSYEQYF
TRBV7-2	TRBJ2-7	NA	TRBD2	TGTGCCAGCAGCTTAGGGTTGCGGGGGAGCGCCTACGAGCAGTACTTC	CASSLGLRGSAYEQYF
TRBV18	TRBJ1-1	NA	TRBD1	TGTGCCAGCTCACCGACAGGGTATTCAGAAGCTTTCTTT	CASSPTGYSEAFF
TRBV5-1	TRBJ2-1	NA	NA	TGCGCCAGCGGCAGTTTGGGCGATGAGCAGTTCTTC	CASGSLGDEQFF
TRBV18	TRBJ1-3	NA	NA	TGTGCCAGCTCACAATTTGCAGGGAAAGGAAACACCATATATTTT	CASSQFAGKGNTIYF
TRBV7-2	TRBJ2-7	NA	NA	TGTGCCAGCAGCTCCGTTAATTTCTACGAGCAGTACTTC	CASSSVNFYEQYF
TRBV6-5	TRBJ1-2	NA	TRBD1	TGTGCCAGCAGTTCGTCCTCGACAGGGGCGCTTGGCTACACCTTC	CASSSSSTGALGYTF